What follows are 21 T cell receptor beta chains derived from one specimen sequenced in a study of CD8+CD57+ T cells in acquired aplastic anemia. The use of genomic DNA as template underpinned the TCR beta VDJ and CDR3 profiling. MiXCR, run by TCRdb on the reads, gives a single entry per CDR3 protein. The sample consists of 200,000 or so distinct CDR3 sequences, roughly two thirds of them appearing once. Patients chosen for sequencing had CD8+CD57+ cells that had expanded, as shown by flow cytometry. Sequencing was performed on sorted CD4+, CD8+, or CD8+CD57+ T cells (not recorded which) from PBMCs. These TCRs come from a human donor with aplastic anemia.

The rearrangement links TRBV19 to TRBJ1-1; maybe TRBD1 (6 bases). The CDR3 spans 16 residues. The germline gives CDR1 LNHDA, CDR2 SQIVND (reference sequence). The V and J ends lost 7 bases and 0 bases respectively, with 18 bases between them. CDR3: CASTNPTGIMNTEAFF. The CDR3 DNA reads as TGTGCCAGTACCAACCCCACAGGGATCATGAACACTGAAGCTTTCTTT.

The chain joins TRBV15 to TRBJ2-5; the match to TRBD2 covers 7 bases. CDR3 length equals 14 residues. With V trimmed by 4 bases and J by 1 base, 3 bases remained unmatched. CDR1 is LNHNV, CDR2 YYDKDF, per germline (reference sequence). The CDR3 sequence is CATSTGLGQETQYF. CDR3 DNA sequence: TGTGCCACCAGCACAGGACTAGGCCAAGAGACCCAGTACTTC.

The sample holds one count of this clonotype. This rearrangement joins TRBV9 to TRBJ2-7; D may match TRBD1 or TRBD2 (5 bases each). The CDR3 loop spans 14 amino acids. The ends were cut back, 4 bases at V and 3 bases at J, with 14 bases in the middle. Germline CDR1 is SGDLS and CDR2 is YYNGEE. The CDR3 DNA follows: TGTGCCAGCAGCCCCGAGGGGATCGGCTACGAGCAGTACTTC. Translation: CASSPEGIGYEQYF. The full variable domain, rest sourced from reference TRBV9 and TRBJ2-7, is DSGVTQTPKHLITATGQRVTLRCSPRSGDLSVYWYQQSLDQGLQFLIQYYNGEERAKGNILERFSAQQFPDLHSELNLSSLELGDSALYFCASSPEGIGYEQYFGPGTRLTVT.

This clonotype showed up just a few times. V usage is TRBV4-1 and J usage is TRBJ2-7, with 9 bases that match TRBD1. Trimming cost V 3 bases and J 3 bases; bases outside gene matches: 6. CDR1 and CDR2 from the germline V gene are MGHRA and YSYEKL. This CDR3 contains 15 residues. In DNA, the CDR3 is TGCGCCAGCAGCCAGGACAGGGGCGGGGACTACGAGCAGTACTTC. This encodes CASSQDRGGDYEQYF.

The gene calls are TRBV7-2 and TRBJ1-1; the D is unclear. This CDR3 region has 12 residues. The germline gives CDR1 SGHTA, CDR2 FQGNSA. The V and J ends lost 5 bases and 5 bases respectively, with 9 bases between them. CDR3 sequence: CASSPVRTEAFF. The DNA of the CDR3 is TGTGCCAGCAGCCCTGTACGGACTGAAGCTTTCTTT.

This chain connects TRBV7-6 to TRBJ2-7; TRBD1 aligns across 7 bases. In germline, CDR1 is SGHVS, CDR2 FNYEAQ. J was trimmed by 4 bases and V by 5 bases; bases with no gene match: 8. The length of the CDR3 is 14 residues. CDR3 nucleotides: TGTGCCAGCAGCCCGGACAGGACCTTTTACGAGCAGTACTTC. The encoded protein is CASSPDRTFYEQYF.

J is TRBJ2-3 and V is TRBV7-2; TRBD1 matches 8 bases. CDR3 length: 16 residues. Germline V CDR1 and CDR2: SGHTA, FQGNSA. The V gene end was trimmed by 4 bases and the J gene end by 3 bases; junction bases not matched to a gene: 9. The CDR3 loop reads CASSSQPGGRTDTQYF. Here the CDR3 DNA reads TGTGCCAGCAGCTCGCAGCCAGGGGGCCGGACAGATACGCAGTATTTT.

This chain joins TRBV15 and TRBJ1-1; TRBD1 might be the D (6 bases). Germline values: CDR1 LNHNV, CDR2 YYDKDF (reference sequence). This CDR3 comprises 14 residues. Trimming left V 2 bases short and J 3 bases short, with 10 bases between. The CDR3 coding sequence is TGTGCCACCAGCAGAACTTCAGGGGACACTGAAGCTTTCTTT. Translated: CATSRTSGDTEAFF.

The chain couples TRBV2 to TRBJ1-1, with 11 nucleotides matching TRBD1. V was clipped by 7 bases and J by 7 bases; unmatched bases: 5. The CDR3 extends over 13 amino acids. Germline CDR1 SNHLY, CDR2 FYNNEI. DNA for the CDR3: TGTGCCAGCATTTGGGGACAGGGGGGTGAAGCTTTCTTT. Its translation: CASIWGQGGEAFF.

The rearrangement joins TRBV10-2 to TRBJ1-6; no clear D gene. Between the trimmed V and J ends, which lost 3 bases and 7 bases, there was a span of 19 bases. The CDR3 extends over 17 amino acids. From germline, CDR1 is WSHSY and CDR2 SAAADI. The CDR3 region has the DNA TGCGCCAGCAGTGAAGAGGTAGTAGGGATTTACAATTCACCCCTCCACTTT. It specifies CASSEEVVGIYNSPLHF.

The rearrangement uses TRBV2 and TRBJ2-3, with 12 bases that match TRBD2. The CDR3 totals 15 residues. V dropped 4 bases and J dropped 13; count of bases not matched to a gene: 12. Germline V gene sequence: CDR1 SNHLY, CDR2 FYNNEI. CDR3 amino acids: CASSAFRLAGGPEYF. The CDR3 coding sequence is TGTGCCAGCAGTGCCTTCCGGCTAGCGGGAGGGCCAGAGTATTTT.

This clonotype was detected a few times. V is TRBV19 and J is TRBJ1-1; possibly TRBD1 for D (5 bases). V was cut by 5 bases and J by 0 bases, with 10 bases left in between. CDR3 length: 14 residues. Germline CDR1 reads LNHDA; CDR2 reads SQIVND (reference sequence). The CDR3 bases are TGTGCCAGTAGTGAGGACACCATGAACACTGAAGCTTTCTTT. Translated: CASSEDTMNTEAFF.

This clonotype was seen only a few times. CDR3 DNA sequence: TGCAGTGCAAGATCCTTGCCGGGACAGGAGAAAGAGACCCAGTACTTC. The encoded protein is CSARSLPGQEKETQYF. The chain recombines TRBV20-1 with TRBJ2-5, with 8 bases identical to TRBD1. CDR1 and CDR2 from the germline V gene are DFQATT and SNEGSKA (reference sequence). CDR3 size: 16 residues. With 6 bases clipped from V and 3 bases from J, the junction kept 15 bases outside the gene matches.

The V call is TRBV10-3, the J call TRBJ2-2; 9 bases are a match to TRBD1. CDR1 is ENHRY and CDR2 is SYGVKD in the germline V gene. CDR3 length equals 12 residues. The ends lost 2 bases at V and 14 bases at J; junction bases unmatched: 3. CDR3 nucleotide sequence: TGTGCCATCAGTGAGACGACAGGGGGTCTGTTTTTT. Amino acid sequence: CAISETTGGLFF.

The chain joins TRBV7-8 to TRBJ2-7; D is uncertain. CDR1 SGHVS and CDR2 FQNEAQ come from the germline V gene. The CDR3 runs 12 residues. The V and J ends lost 8 bases and 3 bases respectively, with 11 bases between them. The CDR3 protein is CASESGNYEQYF. CDR3 in DNA: TGTGCCAGCGAGTCCGGTAACTACGAGCAGTACTTC.

This clonotype was seen only once. The gene calls are TRBV10-3 and TRBJ1-2; no firm D call. Germline-derived CDR1 and CDR2 are ENHRY and SYGVKD. Trimming left V 2 bases short and J 8 bases short, with 18 bases between. This CDR3 spans 15 amino acids. This CDR3 is CAISEVADPLRGYTF. The DNA for the CDR3 is TGTGCCATCAGTGAGGTGGCAGACCCCCTGAGGGGCTACACCTTC.

The chain carries TRBV10-2 and TRBJ2-1; TRBD1 might be the D (6 bases). Trimming left V 7 bases short and J 5 bases short, with 21 bases between. Germline CDR1 WSHSY, CDR2 SAAADI. The CDR3 totals 16 residues. Here the CDR3 reads CASKNTGRVTNNEQFF. The CDR3 region has the DNA TGCGCCAGCAAAAATACAGGGAGAGTAACAAACAATGAGCAGTTCTTC.

The J gene is TRBJ2-7, the V gene TRBV9; 8 bases map to TRBD2. V gave up 5 bases and J gave up 6 bases; unmatched junction bases: 7. CDR3 length: 13 amino acids. Germline V gene sequence: CDR1 SGDLS, CDR2 YYNGEE. This CDR3 is CASRRGERGEQYF. As DNA, the CDR3 is TGTGCCAGCAGGCGGGGGGAACGGGGCGAGCAGTACTTC. The complete variable domain, with remaining parts taken from reference TRBV9 and TRBJ2-7, reads DSGVTQTPKHLITATGQRVTLRCSPRSGDLSVYWYQQSLDQGLQFLIQYYNGEERAKGNILERFSAQQFPDLHSELNLSSLELGDSALYFCASRRGERGEQYFGPGTRLTVT.

V gene TRBV19 combines with J gene TRBJ1-1, with 7 nucleotides matching TRBD1. The CDR3 extends over 12 amino acids. The germline gives CDR1 LNHDA, CDR2 SQIVND (reference sequence). V was pared by 8 bases and J by 6 bases, with 6 bases of the junction left unmatched. DNA for the CDR3: TGTGCCAGTCGCGGACAGGAGTCTGAAGCTTTCTTT. Its protein is CASRGQESEAFF.

On this clonotype: Germline is not matched at one junction end, which may reflect a read error. This chain connects TRBV4-1 to TRBJ2-3; D is undetermined. From germline, CDR1 is MGHRA and CDR2 YSYEKL. The CDR3 totals 16 residues. CDR3 nucleotides: TGTGCCAGCAGCCTCGGATTCGTCCCCGGCACAGATACGCAGTATTTT. Protein: CASSLGFVPGTDTQYF.

This chain joins TRBV29-1 and TRBJ2-5; 10 bases are a match to TRBD1. The CDR3 consists of 15 residues. V lost 3 bases to trimming and J lost 4 bases; unmatched junction nucleotides: 8. Germline CDR1 is SQVTM and CDR2 is ANQGSEA. The CDR3 bases are TGCAGCGTTGAGGCCGACAGGGGGCGGTCAGAGACCCAGTACTTC. It yields the protein CSVEADRGRSETQYF.